Each of the 26 T cell receptor beta chains below was sequenced from the same sample in a study of blood T cell repertoires in COVID-19. The data were produced by immunoSEQ multiplex PCR, yet TCRdb's version contains in-frame clones alone and is incomplete. The sample has about 60,000 clones, roughly 90% seen once. Sequenced sample: peripheral blood. The receptors come from a human donor with acute or convalescent COVID-19. The donor label of this sample is uncertain.

The rearrangement joins TRBV2 to TRBJ2-7; 8 bases are shared with TRBD2. V was clipped by 3 bases and J by 2 bases; unmatched bases: 6. This CDR3 spans 15 amino acids. Per the germline V gene, CDR1 is SNHLY and CDR2 is FYNNEI. CDR3 loop: CASSEPGRAPYEQYF. The CDR3 DNA sequence: TGTGCCAGCAGTGAGCCCGGGAGGGCCCCCTACGAGCAGTACTTC.

The sample holds one count of this clone. J is TRBJ2-2 and V is TRBV24-1, with a possible D match to TRBD2 (5 bases). The germline gives CDR1 KGHDR, CDR2 SFDVKD. The CDR3 contains 16 residues. The ends were cut back, 4 bases at V and 1 base at J, with 12 bases in the middle. CDR3 sequence: CATSDTAGVNTGELFF. The CDR3 DNA follows: TGTGCCACCAGTGACACCGCCGGGGTGAACACCGGGGAGCTGTTTTTT.

This sequence joins TRBV3-1 (or the pseudogene TRBV3-2) and TRBJ2-5; 10 nucleotides agree with TRBD2. CDR1 is LGHDT and CDR2 is YNNKEL in the germline V gene (reference sequence). This CDR3 has 16 amino acids. Unmatched junction bases numbered 7, after V lost 1 base and J lost 5 bases. The CDR3 region is CASSQGASGGQETQYF. CDR3 DNA: TGTGCCAGCAGCCAAGGGGCTAGCGGGGGCCAGGAGACCCAGTACTTC.

The rearrangement uses TRBV29-1 and TRBJ1-1; perhaps TRBD1 as D (6 bases). This CDR3 contains 12 residues. CDR1 is SQVTM, CDR2 ANQGSEA, per germline. V dropped 6 bases and J dropped 3 bases, with 11 bases sitting between them. The CDR3 protein is CSVPTGHTEAFF. In DNA, the CDR3 is TGCAGCGTACCGACAGGCCACACTGAAGCTTTCTTT.

The chain links TRBV25-1 to TRBJ2-2, with TRBD1 matching 8 bases. The CDR3 is made up of 16 amino acids. CDR1 and CDR2 (germline): MGHDK, SYGVNS. V lost 1 base and J lost 4; bases outside the gene matches: 5. The CDR3 bases are TGTGCCAGCAGTGAATGGCAGGGGGCAAGCACCGGGGAGCTGTTTTTT. Amino acid sequence: CASSEWQGASTGELFF.

This sequence joins TRBV10-1 and TRBJ2-3; the D gene is possibly TRBD1 (7 bases). This CDR3 is 18 amino acids long. CDR1 is WNHNN and CDR2 is SYGVQD in the germline V gene (reference sequence). Trimming left V 1 base short and J 3 bases short, with 20 bases between. This CDR3 reads CASSELRRATGRTDTQYF. The CDR3 DNA follows: TGCGCCAGCAGTGAGTTACGCCGGGCGACAGGGAGGACAGATACGCAGTATTTT.

This clone was seen a few times. The V and J genes are TRBV2 and TRBJ1-5, with D unclear. Per the germline V gene, CDR1 is SNHLY and CDR2 is FYNNEI. Trimming took off 8 bases at V and 4 bases at J, with 6 bases between the two ends. CDR3 size: 11 residues. This CDR3 is CASRLNQPQHF. The CDR3 nucleotides are TGTGCCAGCCGTCTTAATCAGCCCCAGCATTTT. Full variable domain (rest looked up from reference TRBV2 and TRBJ1-5): EPEVTQTPSHQVTQMGQEVILRCVPISNHLYFYWYRQILGQKVEFLVSFYNNEISEKSEIFDDQFSVERPDGSNFTLKIRSTKLEDSAMYFCASRLNQPQHFGDGTRLSIL.

The V and J genes are TRBV4-1 and TRBJ1-5; D might be TRBD1 (5 bases). The germline V gene encodes CDR1 MGHRA and CDR2 YSYEKL. The V and J ends lost 0 bases and 3 bases respectively, with 9 bases between them. The CDR3 has 15 amino acids. This chain's CDR3 is CASSQDRVYNQPQHF. CDR3 DNA: TGCGCCAGCAGCCAAGACAGGGTTTACAATCAGCCCCAGCATTTT.

The gene calls are TRBV18 and TRBJ2-2; TRBD1 aligns across 9 bases. With V trimmed by 3 bases and J by 5 bases, 10 bases remained unmatched. The CDR3 is 17 residues long. Germline V gene lookup returns CDR1 KGHSH and CDR2 LQKENI. CDR3 DNA: TGTGCCAGCTCACCTCCCTGGGACAGGGTAAAGACCGGGGAGCTGTTTTTT. Protein: CASSPPWDRVKTGELFF.

This clone occurred a few times. V gene TRBV24-1 combines with J gene TRBJ2-5; 14 bases agree with TRBD2. CDR3 length: 16 amino acids. The V gene end was trimmed by 3 bases and the J gene end by 7 bases; junction bases not matched to a gene: 6. Germline-derived CDR1 and CDR2 are KGHDR and SFDVKD. CDR3 in DNA: TGTGCCACCAGTGATGCTGGACTAGCGGGGGGAGGGACCCAGTACTTC. This encodes CATSDAGLAGGGTQYF.

J is TRBJ1-2 and V is TRBV6-5; 8 bases match TRBD1. The trim removed 8 bases at V and 3 bases at J, leaving 5 bases unmatched. This CDR3 is built from 13 residues. The germline V gene has CDR1 MNHEY and CDR2 SVGAGI. This CDR3 reads CASHAGQDYGYTF. For the CDR3, the DNA is TGTGCCAGCCACGCGGGACAGGACTATGGCTACACCTTC.

The V gene is TRBV6-2 or TRBV6-3, the J gene TRBJ2-3, with 9 nucleotides matching TRBD2. The junction had 10 bases not matched to a gene; V was cut back by 5 bases and J by 4 bases. Germline V gives CDR1 MNHEY, CDR2 SVGEGT. This CDR3 has 16 residues. This CDR3 is CASSDPRGRAPDTQYF. CDR3 bases: TGTGCCAGCAGTGACCCCCGCGGGAGGGCCCCAGATACGCAGTATTTT.

This chain uses TRBV3-1 (or the pseudogene TRBV3-2) with TRBJ1-4; D is unclear. CDR3 length: 15 residues. Germline-derived CDR1 and CDR2 are LGHDT and YNNKEL (reference sequence). V lost 6 bases to trimming and J lost 0 bases, with 11 bases between them. The CDR3 sequence is CASSVTPATNEKLFF. For the CDR3, the DNA is TGTGCCAGCAGTGTCACACCAGCAACTAATGAAAAACTGTTTTTT.

The chain is built from TRBV5-1 and TRBJ1-4; D remains unclear. CDR1 SGHRS and CDR2 YFSETQ come from the germline V gene. The CDR3 is made up of 14 amino acids. V was cut by 3 bases and J by 8 bases, with 14 bases left in between. The CDR3 region is CASSSPGDGEKLFF. CDR3 DNA: TGCGCCAGCAGCTCCCCCGGGGATGGGGAAAAACTGTTTTTT.

This chain connects TRBV24-1 to TRBJ2-5; D possibly corresponds to TRBD2 (5 bases). CDR3 length equals 15 residues. Germline values: CDR1 KGHDR, CDR2 SFDVKD. V shed 6 bases and J shed 5 bases, with 18 bases lying between them. CDR3 coding DNA: TGTGCCACCAGTACCGAGGGTTGGGGTTCGGAGACCCAGTACTTC. Translation gives CATSTEGWGSETQYF.

The rearrangement joins TRBV11-3 to TRBJ1-4; TRBD1 matches 9 bases. Germline V gene lookup returns CDR1 SGHNT and CDR2 YENEEA. This CDR3 is 15 amino acids long. The V gene end was trimmed by 6 bases and the J gene end by 5 bases; junction bases not matched to a gene: 7. In DNA form, the CDR3 reads TGTGCCAGCAGTAGGACAGGGGAACCAAATGAAAAACTGTTTTTT. It yields the protein CASSRTGEPNEKLFF.

The chain recombines TRBV4-1 with TRBJ1-1; D perhaps matches TRBD1 (5 bases). The CDR3 consists of 14 residues. Germline V CDR1 and CDR2: MGHRA, YSYEKL. V was shortened by 4 bases and J by 0 bases, with 9 bases between the two germline ends. CDR3 amino acids: CASSPDILNTEAFF. In nucleotides, the CDR3 is TGCGCCAGCAGCCCGGACATTTTGAACACTGAAGCTTTCTTT.

This chain joins TRBV3-1 (or the pseudogene TRBV3-2) and TRBJ1-5; 7 positions agree with TRBD1. In germline, CDR1 is LGHDT, CDR2 YNNKEL (reference sequence). The CDR3 spans 15 residues. The trim removed 6 bases at V and 2 bases at J, leaving 7 bases unmatched. The CDR3 loop is CASSPDRVGNQPQHF. The DNA for the CDR3 is TGTGCCAGCAGTCCAGACAGGGTCGGCAATCAGCCCCAGCATTTT.

The V call is TRBV25-1, the J call TRBJ2-2, with D maybe TRBD2 (5 bases). Germline V gives CDR1 MGHDK, CDR2 SYGVNS. The length of the CDR3 is 16 residues. V was shortened by 1 base and J by 2 bases, with 11 bases between the two germline ends. CDR3 sequence reads: CASSESWRVNTGELFF. The CDR3 DNA is TGTGCCAGCAGTGAATCATGGCGGGTCAACACCGGGGAGCTGTTTTTT.

The V gene is TRBV24-1, the J gene TRBJ1-2; TRBD1 matches 9 bases. The CDR3 runs to 16 residues. CDR1 and CDR2 (germline): KGHDR, SFDVKD. J gave up 7 bases and V 2 bases, and 10 bases lay outside the gene matches. The CDR3 DNA is TGTGCCACCAGTGATTCCGGGACAGGGAGGCATGTTGGCTACACCTTC. This translates into CATSDSGTGRHVGYTF.

The rearrangement joins TRBV13 to TRBJ2-3; the D gene is possibly TRBD2 (6 bases). The germline V and J ends were trimmed by 3 bases and 1 base, with 11 bases remaining between them. The CDR3 is 15 amino acids. Germline CDR1 and CDR2: PRHDT and FYEKMQ (reference sequence). CDR3 in amino acids: CASSFRDWGTDTQYF. The DNA of the CDR3 is TGTGCCAGCAGCTTCCGGGACTGGGGCACAGATACGCAGTATTTT.

The V call is TRBV4-1, the J call TRBJ1-2, with 7 positions matching TRBD1. The CDR3 covers 15 residues. Germline CDR1 and CDR2: MGHRA and YSYEKL. V shed 3 bases and J 5 bases; nucleotides not matched to a gene: 9. The CDR3 nucleotides are TGCGCCAGCAGCCAGGCACCGGGACAGCTATATGGCTACACCTTC. Translation gives CASSQAPGQLYGYTF.

This clone was observed a few times. The genes are TRBV11-3 and TRBJ1-6; D is undetermined. Trimming removed 3 bases at V and 0 bases at J, with 3 bases between. Germline V CDR1 and CDR2: SGHNT, YENEEA. The CDR3 sequence is 14 residues long. The CDR3 loop reads CASSFSSYNSPLHF. The CDR3 DNA is TGTGCCAGCAGCTTCTCCTCCTATAATTCACCCCTCCACTTT.

This chain connects TRBV5-1 to TRBJ1-4, with 8 bases lining up with TRBD1. After removal of 6 bases from V and 5 bases from J, the junction contained 6 bases not matched to a gene. Germline CDR1 and CDR2: SGHRS and YFSETQ. This CDR3 comprises 14 residues. CDR3 nucleotide sequence: TGCGCCAGCAACCAGGCAGGGGGCAATGAAAAACTGTTTTTT. Encoded protein: CASNQAGGNEKLFF.

V usage is TRBV21-1 and J usage is TRBJ2-7; the listed D gene, TRBD1, was not tested against the DNA. TRBV21-1 is designated a pseudogene. The CDR3 extends over 15 amino acids. The CDR3 here is CASSKGTGTSYEQYF. The CDR3 nucleotides are TGTGCCAGCAGCAAGGGGACAGGTACCTCCTACGAGCAGTACTTC.

The chain links TRBV5-1 to TRBJ2-1; TRBD2 is a possible D gene (6 bases). The V gene's germline CDR1 is SGHRS and CDR2 YFSETQ. CDR3 length: 14 amino acids. V was pared by 2 bases and J by 3 bases, with 9 bases between. Here the CDR3 reads CASSLPGVYNEQFF. The CDR3 DNA reads TGCGCCAGCAGCTTACCGGGGGTCTACAATGAGCAGTTCTTC.